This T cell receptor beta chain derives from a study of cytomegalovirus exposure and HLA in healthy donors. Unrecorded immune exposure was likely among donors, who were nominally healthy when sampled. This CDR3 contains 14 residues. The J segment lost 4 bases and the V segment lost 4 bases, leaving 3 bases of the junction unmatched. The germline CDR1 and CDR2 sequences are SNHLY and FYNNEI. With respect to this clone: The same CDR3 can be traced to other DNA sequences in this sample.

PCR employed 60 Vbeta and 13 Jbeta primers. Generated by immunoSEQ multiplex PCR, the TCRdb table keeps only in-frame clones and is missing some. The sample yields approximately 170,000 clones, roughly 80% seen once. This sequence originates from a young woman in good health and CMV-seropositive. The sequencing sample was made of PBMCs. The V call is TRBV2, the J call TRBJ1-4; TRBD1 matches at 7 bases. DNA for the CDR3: TGTGCCAGCAGTGGACAGGGTGGTAATGAAAAACTGTTTTTT. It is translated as CASSGQGGNEKLFF.